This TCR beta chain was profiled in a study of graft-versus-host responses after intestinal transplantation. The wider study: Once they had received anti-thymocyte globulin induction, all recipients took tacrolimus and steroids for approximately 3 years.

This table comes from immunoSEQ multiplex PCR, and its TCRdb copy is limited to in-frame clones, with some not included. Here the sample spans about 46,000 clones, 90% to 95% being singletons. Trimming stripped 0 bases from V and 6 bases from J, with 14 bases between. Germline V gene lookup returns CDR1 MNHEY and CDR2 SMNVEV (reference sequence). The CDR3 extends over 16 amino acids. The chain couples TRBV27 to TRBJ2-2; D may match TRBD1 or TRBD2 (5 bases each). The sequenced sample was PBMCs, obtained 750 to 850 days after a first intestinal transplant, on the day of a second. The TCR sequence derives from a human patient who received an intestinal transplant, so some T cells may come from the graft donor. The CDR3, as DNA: TGTGCCAGCAGTTTATCGAAGAGGGGTGGTCCCGGGGAGCTGTTTTTT. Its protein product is CASSLSKRGGPGELFF.